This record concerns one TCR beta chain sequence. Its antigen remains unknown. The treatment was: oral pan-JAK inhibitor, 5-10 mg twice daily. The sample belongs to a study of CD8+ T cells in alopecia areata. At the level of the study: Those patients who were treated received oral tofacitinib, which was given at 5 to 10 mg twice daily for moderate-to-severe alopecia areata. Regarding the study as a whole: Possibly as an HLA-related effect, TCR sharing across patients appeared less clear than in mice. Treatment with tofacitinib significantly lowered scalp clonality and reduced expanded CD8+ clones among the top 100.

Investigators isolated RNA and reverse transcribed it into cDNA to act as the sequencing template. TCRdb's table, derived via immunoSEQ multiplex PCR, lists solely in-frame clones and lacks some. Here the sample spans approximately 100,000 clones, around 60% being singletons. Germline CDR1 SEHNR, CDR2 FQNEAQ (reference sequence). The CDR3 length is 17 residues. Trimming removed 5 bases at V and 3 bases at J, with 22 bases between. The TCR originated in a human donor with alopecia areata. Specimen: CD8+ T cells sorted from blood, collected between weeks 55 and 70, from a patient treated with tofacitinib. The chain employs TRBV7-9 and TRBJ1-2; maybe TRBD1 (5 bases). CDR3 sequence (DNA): TGTGCCAGCAGCGTAGACAGTCTTTGGCCCTACGACTATGGCTACACCTTC. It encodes CASSVDSLWPYDYGYTF.